This T cell receptor beta chain comes out of a study of beta chain features in type 1 diabetes. Trimming took 0 bases from V and 1 from J, leaving 10 bases between them. CDR3 length: 15 amino acids. The germline V gene encodes CDR1 SGDLS and CDR2 YYNGEE. Sorting that relied on CD45RO/CCR7/CD25/CD127/CD95/CD27 yielded CD4+ naive, central memory, regulatory and stem cell-like memory cells. Sequencing targeted expressed TCRB transcripts, as all isolated RNA had been reverse transcribed. About 3.57 million reads per sample were averaged for naive, central memory and regulatory samples. This table comes from immunoSEQ multiplex PCR, and its TCRdb copy is limited to in-frame clones, with some not included. This sample has 400,000 to 500,000 clones, with approximately 15% found just once. Note on this clone: Its target is not known.

Study-level results: All four CD4+ subsets from Type 1 diabetes patients carried moderately but significantly shorter TCRB CDR3s.

Sequenced: naive CD4+ T cells from blood. The sequence came from a man aged 30 to 39 in good health. The chain uses TRBV9 and TRBJ1-1, with D maybe TRBD1 (5 bases). This chain's CDR3 is CASSVGPQGNTEAFF. DNA of the CDR3: TGTGCCAGCAGCGTAGGTCCTCAGGGGAACACTGAAGCTTTCTTT.